This paragraph reports one T cell receptor beta chain. The entry originates in a study of blood T cell repertoires in COVID-19. Trimming removed 4 bases from V and 4 bases from J; junction bases left unmatched: 2. Looked up from germline, CDR1 is SGDLS and CDR2 is YYNGEE. This CDR3 comprises 14 residues. Original methodology: For nucleated cells, counts were estimated from reference gene primer amplification. Here immunoSEQ multiplex PCR was the method, and the copy in TCRdb shows in-frame clones only, minus some. Clone size and the V and J calls come from that table; the DNA yielded D and trimming. This sample has 32,000 or so clones, with approximately 86% found just once.

This TCR was recovered from a man aged 50 to 59 with active or convalescent COVID-19. Sequenced sample: peripheral blood. This sequence joins TRBV9 and TRBJ1-6, with 7 bases that match TRBD1. CDR3 region: CASSPGQYNSPLHF. The CDR3 DNA sequence: TGTGCCAGCAGCCCGGGACAGTATAATTCACCCCTCCACTTT. Drawing the rest from reference TRBV9 and TRBJ1-6, the complete variable domain is DSGVTQTPKHLITATGQRVTLRCSPRSGDLSVYWYQQSLDQGLQFLIQYYNGEERAKGNILERFSAQQFPDLHSELNLSSLELGDSALYFCASSPGQYNSPLHFGNGTRLTVT.